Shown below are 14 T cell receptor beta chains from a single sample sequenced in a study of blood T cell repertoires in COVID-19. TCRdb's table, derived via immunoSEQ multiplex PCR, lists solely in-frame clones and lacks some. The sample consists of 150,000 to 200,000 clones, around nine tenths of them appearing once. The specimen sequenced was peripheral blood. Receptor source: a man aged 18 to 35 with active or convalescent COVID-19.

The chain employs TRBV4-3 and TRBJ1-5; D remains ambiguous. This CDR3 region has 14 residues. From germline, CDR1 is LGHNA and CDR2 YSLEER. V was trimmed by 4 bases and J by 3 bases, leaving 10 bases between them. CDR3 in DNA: TGCGCCAGCAGCCCCGAAGCGTACAATCAGCCCCAGCATTTT. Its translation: CASSPEAYNQPQHF.

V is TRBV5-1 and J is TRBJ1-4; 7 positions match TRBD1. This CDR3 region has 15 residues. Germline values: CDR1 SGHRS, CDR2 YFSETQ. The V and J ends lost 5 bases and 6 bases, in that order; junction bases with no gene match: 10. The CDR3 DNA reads TGCGCCAGCAGAGAATTGGGACAGTCGGATGAAAAACTGTTTTTT. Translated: CASRELGQSDEKLFF.

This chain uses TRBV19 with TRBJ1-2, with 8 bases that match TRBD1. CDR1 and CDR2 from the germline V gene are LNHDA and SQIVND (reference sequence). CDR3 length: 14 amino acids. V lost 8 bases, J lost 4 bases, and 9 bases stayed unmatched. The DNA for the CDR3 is TGTGCCAGTGCCACTACAGGGGGTGTCTATGGCTACACCTTC. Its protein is CASATTGGVYGYTF.

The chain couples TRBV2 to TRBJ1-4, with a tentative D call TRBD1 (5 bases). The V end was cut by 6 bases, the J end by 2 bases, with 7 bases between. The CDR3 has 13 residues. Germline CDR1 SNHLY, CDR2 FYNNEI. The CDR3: CASRRQTNEKLFF. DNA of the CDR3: TGTGCCAGCAGAAGACAGACTAATGAAAAACTGTTTTTT.

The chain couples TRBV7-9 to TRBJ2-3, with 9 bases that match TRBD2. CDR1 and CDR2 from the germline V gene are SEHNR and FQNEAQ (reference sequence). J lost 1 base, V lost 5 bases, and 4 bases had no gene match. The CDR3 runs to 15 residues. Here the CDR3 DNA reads TGTGCCAGCAGCACAAGACTAGCGGGCACAGATACGCAGTATTTT. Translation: CASSTRLAGTDTQYF.

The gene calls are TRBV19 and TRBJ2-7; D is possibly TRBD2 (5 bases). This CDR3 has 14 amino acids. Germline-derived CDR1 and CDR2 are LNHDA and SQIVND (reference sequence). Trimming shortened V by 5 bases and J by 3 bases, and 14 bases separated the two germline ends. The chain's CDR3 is CASSLVPGNYEQYF. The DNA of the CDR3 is TGTGCCAGTAGTCTCGTCCCGGGGAACTACGAGCAGTACTTC.

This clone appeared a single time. CDR3 bases: TGTGCCACCAGTGATCCAGCGACAGGGGATTCACCCCTCCACTTT. Translation: CATSDPATGDSPLHF. The rearrangement links TRBV24-1 to TRBJ1-6; 8 bases agree with TRBD1. Germline CDR1 and CDR2: KGHDR and SFDVKD. The J segment lost 8 bases and the V segment lost 3 bases, leaving 5 bases of the junction unmatched. This CDR3 comprises 15 residues.

The CDR3 region is CASSPAGVEQFF. CDR3 sequence (DNA): TGTGCCAGCAGCCCCGCCGGGGTCGAGCAGTTCTTC. V gene TRBV4-2 combines with J gene TRBJ2-1; D may be TRBD2 (5 bases). CDR3 length: 12 residues. The V end lost 4 bases, the J end lost 10 bases, and 11 bases lay between the germline ends. From germline, CDR1 is LGHNA and CDR2 YNFKEQ.

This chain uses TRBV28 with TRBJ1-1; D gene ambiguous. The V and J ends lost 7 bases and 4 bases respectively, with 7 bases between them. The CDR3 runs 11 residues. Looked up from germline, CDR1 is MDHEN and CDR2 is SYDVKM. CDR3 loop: CASKRGTEAFF. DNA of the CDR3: TGTGCCAGCAAGCGTGGCACTGAAGCTTTCTTT. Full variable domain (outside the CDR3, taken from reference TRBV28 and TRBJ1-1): DVKVTQSSRYLVKRTGEKVFLECVQDMDHENMFWYRQDPGLGLRLIYFSYDVKMKEKGDIPEGYSVSREKKERFSLILESASTNQTSMYLCASKRGTEAFFGQGTRLTVV.

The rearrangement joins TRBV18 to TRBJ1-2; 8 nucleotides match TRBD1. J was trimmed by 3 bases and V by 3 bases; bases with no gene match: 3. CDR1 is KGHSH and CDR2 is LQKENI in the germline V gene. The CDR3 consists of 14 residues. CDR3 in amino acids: CASSPTTGDYGYTF. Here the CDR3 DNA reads TGTGCCAGCTCACCTACGACAGGGGACTATGGCTACACCTTC.

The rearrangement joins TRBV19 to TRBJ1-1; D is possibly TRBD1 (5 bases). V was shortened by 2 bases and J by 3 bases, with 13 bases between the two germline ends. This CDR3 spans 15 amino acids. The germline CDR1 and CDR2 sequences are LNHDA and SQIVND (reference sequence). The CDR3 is CASSINIQGDTEAFF. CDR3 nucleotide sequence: TGTGCCAGTAGTATAAACATACAAGGGGACACTGAAGCTTTCTTT.

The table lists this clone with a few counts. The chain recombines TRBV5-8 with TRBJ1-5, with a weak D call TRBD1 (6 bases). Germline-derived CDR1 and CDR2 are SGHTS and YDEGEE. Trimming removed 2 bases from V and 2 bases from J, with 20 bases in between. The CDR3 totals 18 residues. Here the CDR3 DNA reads TGTGCCAGCAGCTTCCGGGACACACTCGTAAGGGGCAATCAGCCCCAGCATTTT. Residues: CASSFRDTLVRGNQPQHF.

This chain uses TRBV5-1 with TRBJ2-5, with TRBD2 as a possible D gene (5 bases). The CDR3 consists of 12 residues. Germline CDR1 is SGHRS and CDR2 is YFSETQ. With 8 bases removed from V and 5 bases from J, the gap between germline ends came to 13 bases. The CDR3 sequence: CASNEPGETQYF. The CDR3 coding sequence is TGCGCCAGTAACGAACCGGGGGAGACCCAGTACTTC.

The CDR3 nucleotides are TGTGCCGGACAGGGACAAAACTACGAGCAGTACTTC. It codes for CAGQGQNYEQYF. V and J are TRBV2 and TRBJ2-7; TRBD1 matches 8 bases. This CDR3 contains 12 residues. After removal of 11 bases from V and 3 bases from J, the junction contained 6 bases not matched to a gene. The germline gives CDR1 SNHLY, CDR2 FYNNEI.